This TCR beta chain came from a study of cytomegalovirus exposure and HLA in healthy donors. Use of 60 Vbeta and 13 Jbeta primers characterized the PCR. The table came from immunoSEQ multiplex PCR; TCRdb's copy has only in-frame clones and leaves some out. The table has about 190,000 clones, 75% to 85% seen once. Germline-derived CDR1 and CDR2 are SGHDT and YYEEEE. This CDR3 spans 17 amino acids. The ends were cut back, 4 bases at V and 0 bases at J, with 16 bases in the middle. The rearrangement joins TRBV5-6 to TRBJ2-2; D not certain. The receptor was isolated from a woman aged 25 to 39 in good health and CMV-seropositive. The sample consisted of PBMCs. The DNA for the CDR3 is TGTGCCAGCAGCCGGGTAGGCGGTCACGCGAACACCGGGGAGCTGTTTTTT. Translation gives CASSRVGGHANTGELFF.